The 8 T cell receptor beta chains below all came from one sample that was sequenced in a study of long-term antiretroviral therapy in people with HIV. Version v3.0 of the immunoSEQ assay was performed at survey level. Generated by immunoSEQ multiplex PCR, the TCRdb table keeps only in-frame clones and is missing some. Of tens of thousands of clones in the sample, around 80% were seen once. This specimen consisted of unsorted PBMCs, obtained 1.5 years before starting antiretroviral therapy. The receptor set was obtained from a man between 18 and 29 years old with HIV.

The chain employs TRBV27 and TRBJ1-1, with 8 bases that match TRBD1. The germline V gene has CDR1 MNHEY and CDR2 SMNVEV (reference sequence). Trimming at V came to 7 bases and at J to 2 bases, leaving 6 bases not matched to a gene. The CDR3 is 14 residues long. The CDR3, as DNA: TGTGCCAGCACCGACAGGGGCCCCAACACTGAAGCTTTCTTT. Its protein is CASTDRGPNTEAFF.

This clone was seen once. The gene calls are TRBV19 and TRBJ1-1, with 7 bases lining up with TRBD1. The germline gives CDR1 LNHDA, CDR2 SQIVND (reference sequence). The CDR3 is made up of 17 amino acids. Trimming cost V 7 bases and J 1 base; bases outside gene matches: 15. The CDR3 DNA sequence: TGTGCCAGTATTTCTAGGGGGCGACGGGACGGGAACACTGAAGCTTTCTTT. This codes for CASISRGRRDGNTEAFF.

This clone has just a few counts. The chain uses TRBV10-1 and TRBJ1-1, with 7 bases aligning to TRBD1. Germline-derived CDR1 and CDR2 are WNHNN and SYGVQD (reference sequence). CDR3 size: 13 residues. V lost 6 bases and J lost 8; bases outside the gene matches: 9. CDR3 amino acids: CASSRDSYSEAFF. CDR3 nucleotides: TGCGCCAGCAGCAGGGACAGTTACTCCGAAGCTTTCTTT.

J is TRBJ2-7 and V is TRBV21-1. TRBV21-1 is an annotated pseudogene. This CDR3 has 19 amino acids. In DNA, the CDR3 is TGTGCCAGCAGCAAAGCAAGGGGTCGGCCGGACTCTCCACACTACGAGCAGTACTTC. Translating gives CASSKARGRPDSPHYEQYF.

The chain carries TRBV11-1 and TRBJ2-1, with D perhaps matching TRBD1 (5 bases). V was pared by 5 bases and J by 0 bases, with 17 bases between. The V gene's germline CDR1 is SGHAT and CDR2 FQDESV (reference sequence). The CDR3 runs 17 residues. DNA of the CDR3: TGTGCCAGCAGCGTCTCTGAAGGGGTTAGCTCCTACAATGAGCAGTTCTTC. Translation gives CASSVSEGVSSYNEQFF.

J is TRBJ2-3 and V is TRBV7-9; 12 bases agree with TRBD1. The CDR3 length is 19 residues. V lost 5 bases to trimming and J lost 0 bases; unmatched junction nucleotides: 12. Germline-derived CDR1 and CDR2 are SEHNR and FQNEAQ (reference sequence). CDR3 in DNA: TGTGCCAGCAGCGGTCACGGGACAGGGGGCCATGATAGCACAGATACGCAGTATTTT. Protein product: CASSGHGTGGHDSTDTQYF. Using reference TRBV7-9 and TRBJ2-3 for the parts outside the CDR3, the full variable domain is DTGVSQNPRHKITKRGQNVTFRCDPISEHNRLYWYRQTLGQGPEFLTYFQNEAQLEKSRLLSDRFSAERPKGSFSTLEIQRTEQGDSAMYLCASSGHGTGGHDSTDTQYFGPGTRLTVL.

V is TRBV29-1 and J is TRBJ1-1; D unclear. Per germline, CDR1 SQVTM and CDR2 ANQGSEA. The CDR3 consists of 13 residues. With 2 bases removed from V and 6 bases from J, the gap between germline ends came to 13 bases. CDR3 amino acids: CSVEPVKRSEAFF. The CDR3 coding sequence is TGCAGCGTTGAACCGGTAAAAAGATCTGAAGCTTTCTTT.

This chain links TRBV7-9 with TRBJ1-4; TRBD1 might be the D (6 bases). CDR3 length: 16 amino acids. V shed 3 bases and J shed 0 bases, with 11 bases lying between them. The germline gives CDR1 SEHNR, CDR2 FQNEAQ (reference sequence). The CDR3 reads CASSLDRKATNEKLFF. CDR3 coding DNA: TGTGCCAGCAGCTTGGACAGAAAAGCAACTAATGAAAAACTGTTTTTT.